This T cell receptor (beta chain) emerged from a study of patients and donors after allogeneic stem cell transplantation. V dropped 3 bases and J dropped 0 bases, with 18 bases sitting between them. This CDR3 spans 18 amino acids. Germline CDR1 is SGDLS and CDR2 is YYNGEE. TCRdb reprocessed the RT-PCR reads with MiXCR, giving one entry per CDR3 protein. The table includes 800,000 to 1,000,000 distinct CDR3 sequences, about 20% detected once. Material: blood, either unsorted or a sorted T cell fraction (not recorded which). V and J are TRBV9 and TRBJ2-2; D gene ambiguous. This TCR came from a human donor who was either an allogeneic HSCT recipient or a stem cell or donor lymphocyte infusion donor (not recorded which). It is not recorded whose cells these are; they may come from a transplant donor. The CDR3 loop is CASSGFWGIGANTGELFF. The CDR3 region has the DNA TGTGCCAGCAGCGGCTTTTGGGGAATTGGCGCGAACACCGGGGAGCTGTTTTTT. The full variable domain, its missing parts supplied by reference TRBV9 and TRBJ2-2, is DSGVTQTPKHLITATGQRVTLRCSPRSGDLSVYWYQQSLDQGLQFLIQYYNGEERAKGNILERFSAQQFPDLHSELNLSSLELGDSALYFCASSGFWGIGANTGELFFGEGSRLTVL.